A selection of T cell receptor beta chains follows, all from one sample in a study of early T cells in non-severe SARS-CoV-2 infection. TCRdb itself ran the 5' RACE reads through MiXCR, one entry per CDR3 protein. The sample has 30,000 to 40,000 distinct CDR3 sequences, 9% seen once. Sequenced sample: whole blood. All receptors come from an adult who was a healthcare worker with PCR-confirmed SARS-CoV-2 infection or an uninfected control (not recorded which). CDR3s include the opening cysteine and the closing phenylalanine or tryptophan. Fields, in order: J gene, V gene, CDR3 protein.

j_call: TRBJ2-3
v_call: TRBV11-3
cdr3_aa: CASSFHTDTQYF

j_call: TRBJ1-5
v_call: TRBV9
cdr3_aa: CASSVGPGGNQPQHF

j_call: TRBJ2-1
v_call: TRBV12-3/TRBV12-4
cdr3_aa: CASSLGTGTSGGAVEQFF

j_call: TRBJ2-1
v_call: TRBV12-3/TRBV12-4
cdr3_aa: CASSLTSKYEQFF

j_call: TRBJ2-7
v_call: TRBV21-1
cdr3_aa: CASSNQVETSSYEQYF

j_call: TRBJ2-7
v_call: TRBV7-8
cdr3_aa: CASSRNERQGAKSPYEQYF

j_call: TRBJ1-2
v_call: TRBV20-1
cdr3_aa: CSARDPQGALGYTF

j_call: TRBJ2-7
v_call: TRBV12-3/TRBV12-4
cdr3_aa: CASRRGTSGGPGYEQYF

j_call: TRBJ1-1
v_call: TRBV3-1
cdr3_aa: CASSQSEGRDTEAFF

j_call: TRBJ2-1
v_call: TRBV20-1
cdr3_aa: CSARKDRAFLEQFF

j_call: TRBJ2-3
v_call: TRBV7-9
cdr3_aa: CASSSGQGARADTQYF

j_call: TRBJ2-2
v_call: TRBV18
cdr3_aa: CASSPPLAGTSGELFF

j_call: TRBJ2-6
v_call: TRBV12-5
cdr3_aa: CASAYGSGANVLTF

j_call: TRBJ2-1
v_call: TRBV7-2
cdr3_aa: CASSWGAWNEQFF

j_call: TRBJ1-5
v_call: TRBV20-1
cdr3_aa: CSARGDKITPQHF

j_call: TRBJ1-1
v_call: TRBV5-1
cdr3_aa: CASSRDWSAGVAEVF

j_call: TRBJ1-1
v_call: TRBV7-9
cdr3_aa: CASSPGAGTEAFF

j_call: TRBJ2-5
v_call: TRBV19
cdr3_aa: CASSTRRQETQYF

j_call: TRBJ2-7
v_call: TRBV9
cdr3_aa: CASSVNAQSRYEQYF

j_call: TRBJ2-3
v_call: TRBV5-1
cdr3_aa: CASKVSDSRPDTQYF

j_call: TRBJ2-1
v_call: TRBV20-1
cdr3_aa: CSARDGTGTNNEQFF

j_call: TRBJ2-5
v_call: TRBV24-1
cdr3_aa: CATSDIQGATKETQYF

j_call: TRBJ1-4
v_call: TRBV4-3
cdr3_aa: CASSQEGQAGKLFF

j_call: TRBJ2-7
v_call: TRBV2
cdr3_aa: CAIGQGPYEQYF